These T cell receptor beta chains were read from a single sample in a study of a mutant IDH1 vaccine in newly diagnosed glioma. Their antigens are not known. The data were produced by immunoSEQ multiplex PCR, yet TCRdb's version contains in-frame clones alone and is incomplete. The table lists tens of thousands of clones, about 80% of them singletons. This specimen was PBMCs, taken from a glioma patient whose treatment included an IDH1 peptide vaccine. The receptors come from a middle-aged man with glioma. Each CDR3 is given with its conserved first and last residue. Fields, in order: CDR3 DNA, CDR3 protein, J gene, CDR3 length, V gene, D gene, clone size. A D gene is named only where the DNA matches it firmly. Clone size is shown for a subset of rows, as once, few, many or a class of expanded clone.

CDR3 DNA: TGCGCCAGCACCCCGCGGGAGGCGGGGCAGTACTTC; CDR3 protein: CASTPREAGQYF; J gene: TRBJ2-7; CDR3 length: 12; V gene: TRBV10-1; D gene: TRBD2; clone size: few
CDR3 DNA: TGTGCCAGCAGTGAACAGCAGGGGGACACTGAAGCTTTCTTT; CDR3 protein: CASSEQQGDTEAFF; J gene: TRBJ1-1; CDR3 length: 14; V gene: TRBV6-1; D gene: TRBD1; clone size: few
CDR3 DNA: TGTGCCAGCAGCTTGGCGGCCAGTCAAGAGACCCAGTACTTC; CDR3 protein: CASSLAASQETQYF; J gene: TRBJ2-5; CDR3 length: 14; V gene: TRBV5-4; D gene: .; clone size: .
CDR3 DNA: TGTGCCAGCAACGGGGGTCCCACCACAGATACGCAGTATTTT; CDR3 protein: CASNGGPTTDTQYF; J gene: TRBJ2-3; CDR3 length: 14; V gene: TRBV2; D gene: .; clone size: .
CDR3 DNA: TGTGCCAGTAGTATAGATCCTCTCTTACATGGAGGGACTGAAGCTTTCTTT; CDR3 protein: CASSIDPLLHGGTEAFF; J gene: TRBJ1-1; CDR3 length: 17; V gene: TRBV19; D gene: .; clone size: .
CDR3 DNA: TGTGCCAGCAGTCTAACCGGGACAGGCTATGGCTACACCTTC; CDR3 protein: CASSLTGTGYGYTF; J gene: TRBJ1-2; CDR3 length: 14; V gene: TRBV6-5; D gene: TRBD1; clone size: .
CDR3 DNA: TGTGCCAGCAGCTTAACTCAGGCTGAAAAACTGTTTTTT; CDR3 protein: CASSLTQAEKLFF; J gene: TRBJ1-4; CDR3 length: 13; V gene: TRBV7-2; D gene: .; clone size: .
CDR3 DNA: TGTGCCAGCAGCCAAGATCGCGGTAGGGCAGATACGCAGTATTTT; CDR3 protein: CASSQDRGRADTQYF; J gene: TRBJ2-3; CDR3 length: 15; V gene: TRBV14; D gene: .; clone size: once
CDR3 DNA: TGTGCCAGCAGATCTAAGGGGGGGGTAGCCAAAAACATTCAGTACTTC; CDR3 protein: CASRSKGGVAKNIQYF; J gene: TRBJ2-4; CDR3 length: 16; V gene: TRBV7-2; D gene: .; clone size: .
CDR3 DNA: TGCGCCAGCAGCCCAGGACAGGAGTTTGGTGAAGCTTTCTTT; CDR3 protein: CASSPGQEFGEAFF; J gene: TRBJ1-1; CDR3 length: 14; V gene: TRBV5-1; D gene: TRBD1; clone size: .
CDR3 DNA: TGTGCCAGTAGTTGGGGAGAAAACACTGAAGCTTTCTTT; CDR3 protein: CASSWGENTEAFF; J gene: TRBJ1-1; CDR3 length: 13; V gene: TRBV19; D gene: .; clone size: once
CDR3 DNA: TGTGCCAGCACCTCAGGGAATGAAAAACTGTTTTTT; CDR3 protein: CASTSGNEKLFF; J gene: TRBJ1-4; CDR3 length: 12; V gene: TRBV27; D gene: .; clone size: once
CDR3 DNA: TGTGCCAGTAGTTTCCTAGAGACCCAGTACTTC; CDR3 protein: CASSFLETQYF; J gene: TRBJ2-5; CDR3 length: 11; V gene: TRBV19; D gene: .; clone size: .
CDR3 DNA: TGTGCCAGCAGCTTAAATGGGGGGAGGAAAAATGAGCAGTTCTTC; CDR3 protein: CASSLNGGRKNEQFF; J gene: TRBJ2-1; CDR3 length: 15; V gene: TRBV7-9; D gene: .; clone size: few
CDR3 DNA: TGTGCCAGCAGCCAGGGACCCCAGGGATATGGCTACACCTTC; CDR3 protein: CASSQGPQGYGYTF; J gene: TRBJ1-2; CDR3 length: 14; V gene: TRBV14; D gene: .; clone size: .
CDR3 DNA: TGTGCCTGGAGTGTACAGGGGAGGAATCAGCCCCAGCATTTT; CDR3 protein: CAWSVQGRNQPQHF; J gene: TRBJ1-5; CDR3 length: 14; V gene: TRBV30; D gene: TRBD1; clone size: .
CDR3 DNA: TGTGCCAGCGGGTGGACAGGTAGCGCAGATACGCAGTATTTT; CDR3 protein: CASGWTGSADTQYF; J gene: TRBJ2-3; CDR3 length: 14; V gene: TRBV7-9; D gene: TRBD1; clone size: .
CDR3 DNA: TGTGCCAGCAGCTTAAGGCTCCCTAGGGCTGAAAAACTGTTTTTT; CDR3 protein: CASSLRLPRAEKLFF; J gene: TRBJ1-4; CDR3 length: 15; V gene: TRBV7-6; D gene: .; clone size: .
CDR3 DNA: TGTGCCAGCAGCGTAGTCCAGGGTGCCACCGGGGAGCTGTTTTTT; CDR3 protein: CASSVVQGATGELFF; J gene: TRBJ2-2; CDR3 length: 15; V gene: TRBV9; D gene: .; clone size: few
CDR3 DNA: TGTGCCACCGGGCAGGGGGCGTCGGATACGCAGTATTTT; CDR3 protein: CATGQGASDTQYF; J gene: TRBJ2-3; CDR3 length: 13; V gene: TRBV15; D gene: TRBD1; clone size: .
CDR3 DNA: TGTGCCAGCAGCTTACGGCGGGGGGCGGGGGAGCAGTTCTTC; CDR3 protein: CASSLRRGAGEQFF; J gene: TRBJ2-1; CDR3 length: 14; V gene: TRBV7-2; D gene: TRBD2; clone size: .
CDR3 DNA: TGTGCCAGCAGCGGGAGCTCCTATAATTCACCCCTCCACTTT; CDR3 protein: CASSGSSYNSPLHF; J gene: TRBJ1-6; CDR3 length: 14; V gene: TRBV5-4; D gene: .; clone size: once
CDR3 DNA: TGTGCCAGTAGTATAGATACGCGGCAGTTCTTC; CDR3 protein: CASSIDTRQFF; J gene: TRBJ2-1; CDR3 length: 11; V gene: TRBV19; D gene: .; clone size: .
CDR3 DNA: TGTGCCAGCAGCTTAGTCATGAGCGCCTCCTACGAGCAGTACTTC; CDR3 protein: CASSLVMSASYEQYF; J gene: TRBJ2-7; CDR3 length: 15; V gene: TRBV7-2; D gene: .; clone size: .
CDR3 DNA: TGTGCCAGCAGCCAGGGACAGGGAGGCGGCTACACCTTC; CDR3 protein: CASSQGQGGGYTF; J gene: TRBJ1-2; CDR3 length: 13; V gene: TRBV7-2; D gene: TRBD1; clone size: once
CDR3 DNA: TGCGCCAGCAGCGAGGGACAGGAGTACGAAAAACTGTTTTTT; CDR3 protein: CASSEGQEYEKLFF; J gene: TRBJ1-4; CDR3 length: 14; V gene: TRBV5-1; D gene: TRBD1; clone size: .
CDR3 DNA: TGTGCCACCGGTCTCGGGACTCGGCGGGAGCAGTACTTC; CDR3 protein: CATGLGTRREQYF; J gene: TRBJ2-7; CDR3 length: 13; V gene: TRBV2; D gene: .; clone size: .
CDR3 DNA: TGTGCCAGCAGCCCTACCAGGGGAGATGGCTACACCTTC; CDR3 protein: CASSPTRGDGYTF; J gene: TRBJ1-2; CDR3 length: 13; V gene: TRBV6-5; D gene: .; clone size: .
CDR3 DNA: TGTGCCAGTAGAGCGGGGGAAGGCACCTACGAGCAGTACTTC; CDR3 protein: CASRAGEGTYEQYF; J gene: TRBJ2-7; CDR3 length: 14; V gene: TRBV2; D gene: TRBD2; clone size: .
CDR3 DNA: TGCGCCAGCAGCTTGGACGGGGGAGCGGGGGAGACCCAGTACTTC; CDR3 protein: CASSLDGGAGETQYF; J gene: TRBJ2-5; CDR3 length: 15; V gene: TRBV5-1; D gene: TRBD2; clone size: .
CDR3 DNA: TGTGCCAGCAGTGACGGCTCCTATAATTCACCCCTCCACTTT; CDR3 protein: CASSDGSYNSPLHF; J gene: TRBJ1-6; CDR3 length: 14; V gene: TRBV25-1; D gene: .; clone size: .
CDR3 DNA: TGTGCCAGCAAAGGCCAGGACTATGGCTACACCTTC; CDR3 protein: CASKGQDYGYTF; J gene: TRBJ1-2; CDR3 length: 12; V gene: TRBV13; D gene: .; clone size: few
CDR3 DNA: TGTGCCAGCAGCTTATGGGGGAGCTCCTACGAGCAGTACTTC; CDR3 protein: CASSLWGSSYEQYF; J gene: TRBJ2-7; CDR3 length: 14; V gene: TRBV7-2; D gene: .; clone size: .
CDR3 DNA: TGTGCCAGCAGCTTAAGCTTCAGGGCCCCCGAGGGCTACACCTTC; CDR3 protein: CASSLSFRAPEGYTF; J gene: TRBJ1-2; CDR3 length: 15; V gene: TRBV7-6; D gene: .; clone size: .
CDR3 DNA: TGTGCCAGCAGCTTCCGGGACAGCCAAGCAACTAATGAAAAACTGTTTTTT; CDR3 protein: CASSFRDSQATNEKLFF; J gene: TRBJ1-4; CDR3 length: 17; V gene: TRBV9; D gene: TRBD1; clone size: .
CDR3 DNA: TGTGCCAGCTCACCATGGACAGGGACGAACACCGGGGAGCTGTTTTTT; CDR3 protein: CASSPWTGTNTGELFF; J gene: TRBJ2-2; CDR3 length: 16; V gene: TRBV18; D gene: TRBD1; clone size: .